Below are 21 T cell receptor beta chains sequenced from a single sample in a study of T-cell reconstitution after alpha-beta-depleted transplantation in children. Preparation of the TCRbeta library was carried out with unique molecular identifiers. TCRdb re-analysed the PCR reads in MiXCR, keeping a single row per CDR3 protein. The table has fewer than 1 million distinct CDR3 sequences, less than 20% seen once. The sample consisted of PBMCs, mostly from graft donor cells, taken 360 days after TCRalphabeta/CD19-depleted stem cell transplant. These receptors all stem from a male patient between 10 and 17 years old who had a stem cell transplant for acute lymphoblastic leukemia, so the T cells may come from the graft donor.

This clonotype was recorded a few times. V usage is TRBV19 and J usage is TRBJ2-7, with 9 bases lining up with TRBD2. The CDR3 runs to 15 residues. The V gene's germline CDR1 is LNHDA and CDR2 SQIVND (reference sequence). With V trimmed by 4 bases and J by 4 bases, 8 bases remained unmatched. Here the CDR3 DNA reads TGTGCCAGTAGTACCGGGACTAGCAGCCAATACGAGCAGTACTTC. This encodes CASSTGTSSQYEQYF.

In this sample, this clonotype turned up a few times. This chain uses TRBV12-3 or TRBV12-4 with TRBJ2-1; 8 bases map to TRBD2. Unmatched junction bases numbered 8, after V lost 6 bases and J lost 7 bases. This CDR3 region has 14 residues. This CDR3 is CASRAGLEKNEQFF. CDR3 in DNA: TGTGCCAGCAGGGCGGGACTAGAGAAGAATGAGCAGTTCTTC.

This clonotype occurred a few times. The J gene is TRBJ2-7, the V gene TRBV11-2; no clear D gene. The germline V gene has CDR1 SGHAT and CDR2 FQNNGV. Trimming stripped 3 bases from V and 0 bases from J, with 18 bases between. CDR3 length equals 17 residues. The CDR3 loop is CASSFSNYRPSSYEQYF. CDR3 bases: TGTGCCAGCAGCTTCTCCAATTATCGACCAAGCTCCTACGAGCAGTACTTC.

The CDR3 DNA sequence: TGCGCCAGCAGCTCCTCAGGGATTGAGACCAAAAACATTCAGTACTTC. Residues: CASSSSGIETKNIQYF. The gene calls are TRBV5-1 and TRBJ2-4; possible D gene TRBD1, 5 bases. Between the trimmed V and J ends, which lost 3 bases and 2 bases, there was a span of 15 bases. Germline V gene data show CDR1 as SGHRS and CDR2 as YFSETQ. The CDR3 is 16 amino acids.

This clonotype was seen at least ten times. The chain carries TRBV5-5 and TRBJ2-3, with TRBD2 matching 12 bases. The V gene end was trimmed by 4 bases and the J gene end by 2 bases; junction bases not matched to a gene: 2. The CDR3 is made up of 15 amino acids. CDR1 and CDR2 (germline): SGHKS, YYEKEE (reference sequence). The CDR3 bases are TGTGCCAGCAGCCGACTAGCGGGAGACACAGATACGCAGTATTTT. Its protein is CASSRLAGDTDTQYF. The variable domain in full, with the rest retrieved from reference TRBV5-5 and TRBJ2-3, is DAGVTQSPTHLIKTRGQQVTLRCSPISGHKSVSWYQQVLGQGPQFIFQYYEKEERGRGNFPDRFSARQFPNYSSELNVNALLLGDSALYLCASSRLAGDTDTQYFGPGTRLTVL.

The chain links TRBV4-1 to TRBJ2-7, with TRBD2 identical over 8 bases. This CDR3 has 15 amino acids. The V gene end was trimmed by 2 bases and the J gene end by 3 bases; junction bases not matched to a gene: 6. CDR1 is MGHRA and CDR2 is YSYEKL in the germline V gene. CDR3 bases: TGCGCCAGCAGCCAAATCGGGAGGGGAATCTACGAGCAGTACTTC. Residues: CASSQIGRGIYEQYF.

A single count supports this clonotype. The chain joins TRBV27 to TRBJ2-7, with D tentatively TRBD1 or TRBD2 (5 bases each). The germline CDR1 and CDR2 sequences are MNHEY and SMNVEV (reference sequence). CDR3 length equals 14 residues. The germline V and J ends were trimmed by 3 bases and 0 bases, with 9 bases remaining between them. CDR3 DNA: TGTGCCAGCAGTTTGACAGCGGCCTCCTACGAGCAGTACTTC. Translation: CASSLTAASYEQYF.

CDR3: CASSFGGGNSAYEKLFF. The CDR3 bases are TGTGCCAGCAGCTTTGGGGGAGGGAATAGCGCCTACGAAAAACTGTTTTTT. The chain carries TRBV7-9 and TRBJ1-4; weak D call: TRBD1 (5 bases). The CDR3 sequence is 17 residues long. Germline V gene sequence: CDR1 SEHNR, CDR2 FQNEAQ (reference sequence). V lost 3 bases to trimming and J lost 8 bases, with 22 bases between them.

The genes are TRBV3-1 and TRBJ2-7; the match to TRBD1 covers 7 bases. The V gene's germline CDR1 is LGHDT and CDR2 YNNKEL (reference sequence). Germline trimming cut 4 bases from V and 4 bases from J; bases unmatched to any gene: 19. This CDR3 region has 18 residues. DNA of the CDR3: TGTGCCAGCAGCCTGTCCCTGGGAAGGGGGCGCAGGAGGTACGAGCAGTACTTC. Translation gives CASSLSLGRGRRRYEQYF.

The chain recombines TRBV6-1 with TRBJ2-7; the D gene is possibly TRBD1 (6 bases). From germline, CDR1 is MNHNS and CDR2 SASEGT. Trimming took off 6 bases at V and 4 bases at J, with 13 bases between the two ends. The CDR3 is made up of 13 amino acids. In DNA form, the CDR3 reads TGTGCCAGCAGCCGCGGACAGTTATACGAGCAGTACTTC. This sequence encodes CASSRGQLYEQYF.

V usage is TRBV4-1 and J usage is TRBJ2-3; D ambiguous. Trimming took off 1 base at V and 6 bases at J, with 8 bases between the two ends. Germline V lookup: CDR1 MGHRA, CDR2 YSYEKL. The CDR3 has 13 amino acids. The CDR3 DNA reads as TGCGCCAGCAGCCAAGTGGGGATGGATACGCAGTATTTT. The encoded protein is CASSQVGMDTQYF.

The sample holds a few counts of this clonotype. The rearrangement links TRBV12-3 or TRBV12-4 to TRBJ2-1; 7 positions match TRBD2. The CDR3 length is 16 residues. After removal of 7 bases from V and 6 bases from J, the junction contained 15 bases not matched to a gene. The CDR3 coding sequence is TGTGCCAGCAATCGGCCCGGACCGGGAGGTCGCAATGAGCAGTTCTTC. Protein: CASNRPGPGGRNEQFF.

This clonotype was observed a handful of times. The V and J genes are TRBV9 and TRBJ2-1, with TRBD2 identical over 9 bases. The CDR3 is 15 amino acids. V gave up 8 bases and J gave up 8 bases; unmatched junction bases: 14. Germline loops: CDR1 SGDLS, CDR2 YYNGEE. The CDR3, as DNA: TGTGCCAGTAGCCTTTCCGGGACTAGCATCCATGAGCAGTTCTTC. As protein: CASSLSGTSIHEQFF.

The chain couples TRBV29-1 to TRBJ2-5; TRBD2 is a possible D gene (6 bases). V was pared by 6 bases and J by 5 bases, with 13 bases between. Germline CDR1 is SQVTM and CDR2 is ANQGSEA. This CDR3 has 12 residues. The CDR3: CSVSRGRETQYF. Here the CDR3 DNA reads TGCAGCGTCTCGCGAGGGAGGGAGACCCAGTACTTC. The full variable domain, with the rest looked up from reference TRBV29-1 and TRBJ2-5, is SAVISQKPSRDICQRGTSLTIQCQVDSQVTMMFWYRQQPGQSLTLIATANQGSEATYESGFVIDKFPISRPNLTFSTLTVSNMSPEDSSIYLCSVSRGRETQYFGPGTRLLVL.

This clonotype has a handful of counts. The gene calls are TRBV20-1 and TRBJ1-4, with D perhaps TRBD1 (6 bases). CDR3 length equals 13 residues. Per the germline V gene, CDR1 is DFQATT and CDR2 is SNEGSKA (reference sequence). Trimming pared 6 bases from V and 7 bases from J, leaving 15 bases between. The CDR3 bases are TGCAGTGCCCCCTTTGGGGGGGCTGAAAAACTGTTTTTT. This translates into CSAPFGGAEKLFF.

This chain links TRBV4-1 with TRBJ2-3, with no clear D. CDR3 size: 15 residues. Trimming took off 1 base at V and 2 bases at J, with 10 bases between the two ends. The germline V gene has CDR1 MGHRA and CDR2 YSYEKL. The CDR3 loop reads CASSQVDGITDTQYF. Here the CDR3 DNA reads TGCGCCAGCAGCCAAGTAGACGGAATCACAGATACGCAGTATTTT.

The sample holds many counts of this clonotype. The V and J genes are TRBV10-3 and TRBJ2-3; maybe TRBD2 (6 bases). With 6 bases removed from V and 0 bases from J, the gap between germline ends came to 7 bases. Germline loops: CDR1 ENHRY, CDR2 SYGVKD. The CDR3 consists of 13 residues. CDR3 nucleotide sequence: TGTGCCATCAGAAGCGGGAGCACAGATACGCAGTATTTT. Its protein is CAIRSGSTDTQYF.

This clonotype has just a few counts. V and J are TRBV12-3 or TRBV12-4 and TRBJ2-3; no clear D gene. The CDR3 is made up of 16 amino acids. Trimming pared 10 bases from V and 4 bases from J, leaving 24 bases between. CDR3 in amino acids: CATKQPGRSGPDTQYF. Here the CDR3 DNA reads TGTGCCACTAAACAGCCCGGGCGTAGTGGGCCAGATACGCAGTATTTT.

The chain joins TRBV12-3 or TRBV12-4 to TRBJ2-3; 11 nucleotides line up with TRBD2. V trimming: 3 bases; J trimming: 3 bases; junction bases outside the gene matches: 11. This CDR3 comprises 18 residues. The CDR3 region is CASSFSLGGLAETDTQYF. The DNA for the CDR3 is TGTGCCAGCAGTTTTTCCCTCGGGGGACTAGCGGAAACAGATACGCAGTATTTT.

CDR3 in amino acids: CASSPSISMNTEAFF. As DNA, the CDR3 is TGTGCCAGCAGCCCAAGTATATCCATGAACACTGAAGCTTTCTTT. The gene calls are TRBV6-4 and TRBJ1-1; D is ambiguous. V was pared by 6 bases and J by 0 bases, with 14 bases between. This CDR3 comprises 15 residues. The germline V gene has CDR1 MRHNA and CDR2 SNTAGT.

This clonotype was recorded a few times. The V and J genes are TRBV4-1 and TRBJ1-6; TRBD1 is a possible D gene (5 bases). CDR3 size: 16 residues. V lost 4 bases to trimming and J lost 5 bases, with 15 bases between them. CDR1 MGHRA and CDR2 YSYEKL come from the germline V gene. CDR3 bases: TGCGCCAGCAGCCTAATCAGGACAACGCATAATTCACCCCTCCACTTT. Translating gives CASSLIRTTHNSPLHF.